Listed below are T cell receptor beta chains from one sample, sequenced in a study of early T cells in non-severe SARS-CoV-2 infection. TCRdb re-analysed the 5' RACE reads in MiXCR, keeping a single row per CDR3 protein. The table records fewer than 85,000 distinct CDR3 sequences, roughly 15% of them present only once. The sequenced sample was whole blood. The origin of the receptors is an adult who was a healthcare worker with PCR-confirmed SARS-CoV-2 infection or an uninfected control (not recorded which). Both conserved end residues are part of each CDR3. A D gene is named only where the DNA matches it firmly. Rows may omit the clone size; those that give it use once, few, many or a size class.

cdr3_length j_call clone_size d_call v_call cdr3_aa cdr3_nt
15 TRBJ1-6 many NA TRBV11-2 CASSLFSRRDSPLHF TGTGCCAGCAGCTTATTTAGCAGGAGAGATTCACCCCTCCACTTT
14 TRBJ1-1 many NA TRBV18 CASSLRGTNTEAFF TGTGCCAGCTCTCTCAGGGGCACGAACACTGAAGCTTTCTTT
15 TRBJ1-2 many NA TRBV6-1 CASGGFRGPAYGYTF TGTGCCAGCGGGGGATTCCGGGGCCCGGCCTATGGCTACACCTTC
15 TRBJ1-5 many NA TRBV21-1 CASSMTGASNQPQHF TGTGCCAGCAGTATGACAGGGGCTAGCAATCAGCCCCAGCATTTT
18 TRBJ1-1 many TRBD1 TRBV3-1 CASSHLPGWTGGSAEAFF TGTGCCAGCAGCCATCTTCCCGGATGGACAGGGGGCAGCGCTGAAGCTTTCTTT
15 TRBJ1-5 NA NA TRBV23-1 CASSQTSVCNQPQHF TGCGCCAGCAGTCAGACCAGCGTCTGCAATCAGCCCCAGCATTTT
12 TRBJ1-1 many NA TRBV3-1 CASSQVNTEAFF TGTGCCAGCAGCCAAGTTAACACTGAAGCTTTCTTT
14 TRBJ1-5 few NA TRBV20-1 CSASKDRTNQPQHF TGCAGTGCTTCTAAGGACAGAACAAATCAGCCCCAGCATTTT
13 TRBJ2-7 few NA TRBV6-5 CASSYTGSGEQYF TGTGCCAGCAGTTACACTGGGTCCGGCGAGCAGTACTTC
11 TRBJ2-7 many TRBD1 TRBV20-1 CSARVGQDQYF TGCAGTGCTAGAGTGGGACAGGATCAGTACTTC
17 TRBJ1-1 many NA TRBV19 CASSPEGGRGGRPEAFF TGTGCCAGTAGTCCTGAAGGCGGCCGCGGCGGGCGCCCTGAAGCTTTCTTT
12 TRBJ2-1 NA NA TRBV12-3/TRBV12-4 CASSLGSNEQFF TGTGCCAGCAGTTTAGGAAGTAATGAGCAGTTCTTC
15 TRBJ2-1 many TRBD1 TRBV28 CASSLATGVYNEQFF TGTGCCAGCAGTTTGGCGACAGGGGTCTACAATGAGCAGTTCTTC
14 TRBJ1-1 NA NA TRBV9 CASSVGGQLAEAFF TGTGCCAGCAGCGTAGGGGGGCAGTTGGCTGAAGCTTTCTTT
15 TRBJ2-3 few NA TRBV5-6 CASSLGQSRTDTQYF TGTGCCAGCAGCTTGGGGCAGAGTCGCACAGATACGCAGTATTTT
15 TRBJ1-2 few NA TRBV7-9 CASSLGPYLPGSYTF TGTGCCAGCAGCCTGGGACCGTACCTCCCCGGGAGCTACACCTTC
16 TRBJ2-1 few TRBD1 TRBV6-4 CASSDSPGQGPNEQFF TGTGCCAGCAGTGACTCGCCGGGACAGGGTCCCAATGAGCAGTTCTTC
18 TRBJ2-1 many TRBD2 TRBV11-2 CASSKGSLFQRGNNEQFF TGTGCCAGCAGCAAAGGTAGTTTGTTCCAGCGGGGTAACAATGAGCAGTTCTTC
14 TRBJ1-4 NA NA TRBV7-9 CASLPLGTNEKLFF TGTGCCAGCTTGCCACTTGGGACTAATGAAAAACTGTTTTTT
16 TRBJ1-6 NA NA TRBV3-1 CASSQDGRQSNSPLHF TGTGCCAGCAGCCAAGATGGGAGACAGAGTAATTCACCCCTCCACTTT
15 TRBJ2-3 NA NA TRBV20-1 CSARVRLSLPDTQYF TGCAGTGCTAGAGTTAGGCTATCCCTTCCAGATACGCAGTATTTT
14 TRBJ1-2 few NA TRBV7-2 CASSPPGGFHGYTF TGTGCCAGCAGCCCTCCTGGGGGGTTCCATGGCTACACCTTC
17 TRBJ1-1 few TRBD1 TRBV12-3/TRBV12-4 CASRKIGQGAAKTEAFF TGTGCCAGCAGGAAGATAGGACAGGGGGCGGCTAAGACTGAAGCTTTCTTT
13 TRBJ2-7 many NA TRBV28 CASNESPAYEQYF TGTGCCAGCAACGAGTCCCCGGCCTACGAGCAGTACTTC
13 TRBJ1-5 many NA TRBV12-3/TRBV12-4 CASSLRGNQPQHF TGTGCCAGCAGTTTACGGGGGAATCAGCCCCAGCATTTT
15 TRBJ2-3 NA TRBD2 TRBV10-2 CASRPRGDGTDTQYF TGCGCCAGCCGCCCCCGGGGGGATGGGACAGATACGCAGTATTTT
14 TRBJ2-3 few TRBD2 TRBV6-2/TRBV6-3 CAGGLSGATDTQYF TGTGCCGGAGGGTTAAGCGGGGCCACAGATACGCAGTATTTT
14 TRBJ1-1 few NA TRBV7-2 CASSIAGPNTEAFF TGTGCCAGCAGCATCGCAGGACCGAACACTGAAGCTTTCTTT
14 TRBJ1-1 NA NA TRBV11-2 CASSLRGWGTEAFF TGTGCCAGCAGCTTAAGAGGGTGGGGCACTGAAGCTTTCTTT
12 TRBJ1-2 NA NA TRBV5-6 CASSPSSAGYTF TGTGCCAGCAGCCCGTCTTCCGCTGGCTACACCTTC
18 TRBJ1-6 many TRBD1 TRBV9 CASSVGFTGTGVHSPLHF TGTGCCAGCAGCGTAGGGTTTACGGGGACAGGGGTACATTCACCCCTCCACTTT
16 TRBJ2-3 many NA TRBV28 CASSFGRGDTTDTQYF TGTGCCAGCAGTTTCGGCAGGGGGGACACCACAGATACGCAGTATTTT
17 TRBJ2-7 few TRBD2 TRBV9 CASSEGLAGAPSYEQYF TGTGCCAGCAGCGAGGGACTAGCGGGGGCTCCCTCCTACGAGCAGTACTTC
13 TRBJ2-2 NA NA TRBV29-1 CSARDLNTGELFF TGCAGCGCCCGGGACCTTAACACCGGGGAGCTGTTTTTT
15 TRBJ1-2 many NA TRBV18 CASSSWSSSSYGYTF TGTGCCAGCTCATCTTGGAGCTCCTCTTCCTATGGCTACACCTTC
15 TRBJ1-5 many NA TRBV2 CASMDSRTSNQPQHF TGTGCCAGCATGGATTCCCGGACTAGCAATCAGCCCCAGCATTTT
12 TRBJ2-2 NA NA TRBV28 CASRFLSGELFF TGTGCCAGCAGATTCTTATCGGGGGAGCTGTTTTTT
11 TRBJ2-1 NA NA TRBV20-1 CSATTGFEQFF TGCAGTGCTACCACAGGGTTTGAGCAGTTCTTC
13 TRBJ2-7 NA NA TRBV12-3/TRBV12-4 CASRKTVSYEQYF TGTGCCAGCAGAAAGACAGTTTCCTACGAGCAGTACTTC
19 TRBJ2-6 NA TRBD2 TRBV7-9 CASSPLAGGPVSGANVLTF TGTGCCAGCAGCCCCTTAGCGGGCGGCCCAGTATCTGGGGCCAACGTCCTGACTTTC
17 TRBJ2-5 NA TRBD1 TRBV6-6 CASSYMIRDSVQETQYF TGTGCCAGCAGTTACATGATTCGGGACAGCGTCCAAGAGACCCAGTACTTC
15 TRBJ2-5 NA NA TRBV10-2 CASSLFTGMEETQYF TGCGCCAGCAGCCTTTTTACAGGGATGGAAGAGACCCAGTACTTC
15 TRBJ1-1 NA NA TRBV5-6 CASSLAAGIFTEAFF TGTGCCAGCAGCTTGGCAGCGGGTATTTTCACTGAAGCTTTCTTT